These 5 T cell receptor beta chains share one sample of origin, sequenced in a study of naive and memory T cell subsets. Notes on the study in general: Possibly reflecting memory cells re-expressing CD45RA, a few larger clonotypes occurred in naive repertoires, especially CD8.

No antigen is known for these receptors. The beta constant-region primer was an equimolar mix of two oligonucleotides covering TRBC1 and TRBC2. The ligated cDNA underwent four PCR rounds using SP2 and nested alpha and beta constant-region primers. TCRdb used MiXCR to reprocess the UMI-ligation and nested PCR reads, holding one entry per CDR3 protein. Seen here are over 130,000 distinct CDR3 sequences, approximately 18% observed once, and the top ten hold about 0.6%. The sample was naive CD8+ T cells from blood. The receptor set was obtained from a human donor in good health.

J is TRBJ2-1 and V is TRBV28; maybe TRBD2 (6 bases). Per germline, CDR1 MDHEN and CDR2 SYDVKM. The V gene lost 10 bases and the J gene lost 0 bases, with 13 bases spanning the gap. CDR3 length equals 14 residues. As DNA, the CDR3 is TGTGCCACCCAGGACGGGAGCTCCTACAATGAGCAGTTCTTC. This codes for CATQDGSSYNEQFF. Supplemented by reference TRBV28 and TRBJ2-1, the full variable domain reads DVKVTQSSRYLVKRTGEKVFLECVQDMDHENMFWYRQDPGLGLRLIYFSYDVKMKEKGDIPEGYSVSREKKERFSLILESASTNQTSMYLCATQDGSSYNEQFFGPGTRLTVL.

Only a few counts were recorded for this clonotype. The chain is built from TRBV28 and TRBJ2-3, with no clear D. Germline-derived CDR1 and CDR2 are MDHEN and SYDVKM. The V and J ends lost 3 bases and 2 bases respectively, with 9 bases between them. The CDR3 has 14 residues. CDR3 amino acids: CASSFVKHTDTQYF. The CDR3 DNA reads TGTGCCAGCAGTTTTGTGAAACACACAGATACGCAGTATTTT.

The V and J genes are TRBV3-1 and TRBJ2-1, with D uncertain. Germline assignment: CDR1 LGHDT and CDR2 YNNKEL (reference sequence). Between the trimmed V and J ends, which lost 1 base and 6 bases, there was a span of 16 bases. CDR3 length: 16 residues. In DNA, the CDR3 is TGTGCCAGCAGCCAAGTATCGCTTTTTAGTGGCAATGAGCAGTTCTTC. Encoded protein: CASSQVSLFSGNEQFF.

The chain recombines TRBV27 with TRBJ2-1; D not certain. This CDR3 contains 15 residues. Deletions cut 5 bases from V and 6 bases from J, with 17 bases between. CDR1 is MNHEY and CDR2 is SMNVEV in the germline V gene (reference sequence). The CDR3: CASSPYQSSGNEQFF. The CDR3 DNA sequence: TGTGCCAGCAGTCCCTACCAGAGTTCGGGCAATGAGCAGTTCTTC.

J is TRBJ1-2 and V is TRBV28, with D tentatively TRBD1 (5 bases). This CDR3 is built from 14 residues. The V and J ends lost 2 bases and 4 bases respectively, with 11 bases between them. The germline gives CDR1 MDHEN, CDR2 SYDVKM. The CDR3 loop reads CASSLIRQTYGYTF. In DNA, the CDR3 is TGTGCCAGCAGTTTAATCCGACAGACCTATGGCTACACCTTC.